The next 5 T cell receptor beta chains were all read from a single sample in a study of technical replicates of blood from a few donors (dated by TCRdb to 2017 to 2019). The library was prepared using the immunoSEQ multiplex PCR assay. TCRdb stores this immuneACCESS table with in-frame sequences only. Part of the clones is absent; in the studies checked, under half of the shortfall reflects unresolved V genes, and no reason is known for the rest. The sample contains some 87,000 clones, about 96% of them found a single time. In total, the top ten clones hold around 0.31% of the sample. The sequencing sample was made of T cells isolated from PBMCs. These receptors came from a human donor in good health.

The chain uses TRBV18 and TRBJ1-3; TRBD1 matches at 8 bases. Germline CDR1 and CDR2: KGHSH and LQKENI. J was trimmed by 4 bases and V by 3 bases; bases with no gene match: 11. CDR3 size: 17 residues. Here the CDR3 DNA reads TGTGCCAGCTCACCCAGACAGGGGATTAATTCAGGAAACACCATATATTTT. Protein: CASSPRQGINSGNTIYF.

The chain joins TRBV6-5 to TRBJ2-7; 11 nucleotides agree with TRBD2. The length of the CDR3 is 14 residues. Germline V lookup: CDR1 MNHEY, CDR2 SVGAGI. V shed 2 bases and J 6 bases; nucleotides not matched to a gene: 3. The CDR3 DNA reads TGTGCCAGCAGTTACAGACTAGCGGGACCCGAGCAGTACTTC. This sequence encodes CASSYRLAGPEQYF.

This clone was seen only once. The chain is built from TRBV7-6 and TRBJ2-7; possibly TRBD1 for D (5 bases). The CDR3 sequence is 12 residues long. CDR1 and CDR2 from the germline V gene are SGHVS and FNYEAQ. V was pared by 4 bases and J by 5 bases, with 9 bases between. CDR3 loop: CASSSQGDEQYF. Written as DNA, the CDR3 is TGTGCCAGCAGCTCCCAGGGCGACGAGCAGTACTTC.

This sequence joins TRBV15 and TRBJ2-1, with 10 bases identical to TRBD2. This CDR3 has 15 amino acids. Germline V CDR1 and CDR2: LNHNV, YYDKDF (reference sequence). V gave up 5 bases and J gave up 3 bases; unmatched junction bases: 4. Here the CDR3 reads CATSGGTSVYNEQFF. CDR3 nucleotides: TGTGCCACCAGCGGAGGGACTAGCGTCTACAATGAGCAGTTCTTC.

The chain uses TRBV7-9 and TRBJ1-1, with no clear D. Per the germline V gene, CDR1 is SEHNR and CDR2 is FQNEAQ (reference sequence). The length of the CDR3 is 14 residues. Trimming cost V 1 base and J 0 bases, with 6 bases left between them. The CDR3 here is CASSLEQLNTEAFF. The DNA for the CDR3 is TGTGCCAGCAGCTTAGAACAGTTGAACACTGAAGCTTTCTTT.